This TCR beta chain was sequenced for a study of post-analysis software for immune sequencing data. Turning to the study itself: Patients had relapsing-remitting, secondary progressive or progressive-relapsing multiple sclerosis; some lacked subtype. Overall study results and limits: People with multiple sclerosis had a significantly lower normalized Chao1 diversity than controls did. Relative to controls, patients had 4 or 5 TRBV segments at higher frequency, with TRBV5-6, TRBV5-1 and TRBV20-1 among these. Samples sharing a preparation batch grouped tightly together when assessed by F measure.

TCR beta cDNA libraries included unique molecular identifiers. Yield was roughly 0.5 million cDNA molecules from roughly 0.93 to 9.6 million T cells. MiXCR was run by TCRdb on the PCR reads, yielding one entry per CDR3 protein. The sample consists of about 500,000 distinct CDR3 sequences, 40% to 55% of them appearing once. J was trimmed by 2 bases and V by 8 bases; bases with no gene match: 18. Germline lookup yields CDR1 SQVTM and CDR2 ANQGSEA. The CDR3 length is 16 residues. A note on this clonotype: As yet, its antigen is unknown.

This TCR was recovered from a girl between 5 and 17 years old with multiple sclerosis. Sequencing was done on a sample of blood. The chain links TRBV29-1 to TRBJ2-7; 7 nucleotides match TRBD2. CDR3 protein: CSTVGGMAGIAYEQYF. The DNA for the CDR3 is TGCAGCACCGTGGGGGGGATGGCAGGGATCGCCTACGAGCAGTACTTC.